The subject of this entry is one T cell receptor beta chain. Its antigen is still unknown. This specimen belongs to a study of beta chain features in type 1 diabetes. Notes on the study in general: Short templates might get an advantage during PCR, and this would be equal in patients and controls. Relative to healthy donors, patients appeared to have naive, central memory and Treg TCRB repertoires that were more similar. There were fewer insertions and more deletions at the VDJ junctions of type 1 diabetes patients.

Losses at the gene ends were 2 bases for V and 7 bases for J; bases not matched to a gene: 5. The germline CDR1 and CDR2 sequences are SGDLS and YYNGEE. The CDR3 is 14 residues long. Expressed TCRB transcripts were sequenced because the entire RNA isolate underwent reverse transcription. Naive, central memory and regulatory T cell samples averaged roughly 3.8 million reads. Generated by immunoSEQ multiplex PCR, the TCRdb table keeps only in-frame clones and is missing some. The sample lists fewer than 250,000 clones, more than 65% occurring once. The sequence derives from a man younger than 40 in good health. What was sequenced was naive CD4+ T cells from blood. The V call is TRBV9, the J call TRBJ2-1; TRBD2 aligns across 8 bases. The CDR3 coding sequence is TGTGCCAGCAGCGTTGGACTAGCCAGAAATGAGCAGTTCTTC. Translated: CASSVGLARNEQFF. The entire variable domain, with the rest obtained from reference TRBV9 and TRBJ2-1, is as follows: DSGVTQTPKHLITATGQRVTLRCSPRSGDLSVYWYQQSLDQGLQFLIQYYNGEERAKGNILERFSAQQFPDLHSELNLSSLELGDSALYFCASSVGLARNEQFFGPGTRLTVL.